This entry features one T cell receptor beta chain sequence. The antigen remains undetermined. The sample comes from a study of cytomegalovirus exposure and HLA in healthy donors. Study at large: Assignment to the Caucasian-associated ancestry cluster applied to around 76% of the roughly 410 genotyped donors. Study-level findings and limits: Based on reports, TCR beta sequences accurately predicted HLA-A and HLA-B alleles for most subjects.

Trimming removed 5 bases from V and 6 bases from J; junction bases left unmatched: 5. In germline, CDR1 is MDHEN, CDR2 SYDVKM. This CDR3 comprises 15 residues. The PCR contained 60 Vbeta and 13 Jbeta primers. Sequencing used immunoSEQ multiplex PCR; TCRdb keeps in-frame clones, though not all of them. The table lists 77,000 or so clones, 78% of them singletons. The specimen sequenced was PBMCs. The chain has TRBV28 and TRBJ2-1; 12 bases line up with TRBD2. This TCR was sampled from a man in his forties in good health and CMV-seronegative. Here the CDR3 DNA reads TGTGCCAGCAGTCCCGGACTAGCGGGAATCAATGAGCAGTTCTTC. It is translated as CASSPGLAGINEQFF.